The 8 T cell receptor beta chains reported below all come from one sample, sequenced in a study of cytomegalovirus exposure and HLA in healthy donors. The assay was immunoSEQ multiplex PCR, and TCRdb's table has in-frame clones only and misses some. The sample carries approximately 150,000 clones, 87% recorded once. The sequencing sample was made of PBMCs. The source of these receptors is a man younger than 30 in good health and CMV-seropositive.

This chain uses TRBV18 with TRBJ1-6; maybe TRBD1 (5 bases). The length of the CDR3 is 15 residues. V dropped 3 bases and J dropped 6 bases, with 12 bases sitting between them. Per the germline V gene, CDR1 is KGHSH and CDR2 is LQKENI. The CDR3 loop is CASSPDSSFNSPLHF. The CDR3 bases are TGTGCCAGCTCACCTGACAGCAGTTTTAATTCACCCCTCCACTTT.

This clone was detected once. This chain joins TRBV4-1 and TRBJ1-5; D remains ambiguous. The CDR3 totals 14 residues. Trimming left V 3 bases short and J 3 bases short, with 9 bases between. CDR1 and CDR2 from the germline V gene are MGHRA and YSYEKL. The CDR3 DNA is TGCGCCAGCAGCCAGGACTCCTACAATCAGCCCCAGCATTTT. As protein: CASSQDSYNQPQHF.

This rearrangement joins TRBV7-9 to TRBJ1-2; the match to TRBD1 covers 7 bases. The CDR3 contains 14 residues. Germline assignment: CDR1 SEHNR and CDR2 FQNEAQ (reference sequence). Trimming took 5 bases from V and 4 from J; bases not matched to a gene: 7. CDR3 amino acids: CASSRGQEGYGYTF. The CDR3 DNA sequence: TGTGCCAGCAGCCGCGGACAGGAAGGCTATGGCTACACCTTC.

On this clone: One junction end does not reproduce the germline sequence, and a read error may be involved. The CDR3 bases are TGTGCTAGCAGCATCACCGGGACTAGCACCTACAATGAGCAGTTCTTC. Translation: CASSITGTSTYNEQFF. This sequence joins TRBV7-7 and TRBJ2-1; 9 bases map to TRBD2. The CDR3 covers 16 residues. The V gene's germline CDR1 is SSHAT and CDR2 FNYEAQ (reference sequence).

This clone was observed once. V usage is TRBV7-9 and J usage is TRBJ2-2; 7 nucleotides agree with TRBD1. Germline lookup yields CDR1 SEHNR and CDR2 FQNEAQ (reference sequence). With 5 bases clipped from V and 1 base from J, the junction kept 7 bases outside the gene matches. This CDR3 is built from 16 residues. CDR3 region: CASSIYRDRNTGELFF. CDR3 DNA sequence: TGTGCCAGCAGCATTTACCGGGACAGGAACACCGGGGAGCTGTTTTTT.

This clone was detected once. This sequence joins TRBV10-1 and TRBJ2-1; a possible D gene is TRBD1 (6 bases). Germline V gives CDR1 WNHNN, CDR2 SYGVQD (reference sequence). V lost 5 bases and J lost 5, with 10 bases in between. This CDR3 is built from 13 residues. CDR3 loop: CASSRQANNEQFF. CDR3 DNA: TGCGCCAGCAGTAGACAGGCCAACAATGAGCAGTTCTTC.

This chain joins TRBV4-1 and TRBJ1-2, with D hard to call. The V and J ends lost 4 bases and 7 bases respectively, with 13 bases between them. The CDR3 is made up of 13 amino acids. Germline loops: CDR1 MGHRA, CDR2 YSYEKL. This CDR3 reads CASSPKLPGGYTF. CDR3 bases: TGCGCCAGCAGCCCCAAACTGCCGGGTGGCTACACCTTC.

V is TRBV7-2 and J is TRBJ1-2; D gene uncertain. Between the trimmed V and J ends, which lost 5 bases and 8 bases, there was a span of 15 bases. Per the germline V gene, CDR1 is SGHTA and CDR2 is FQGNSA. CDR3 length: 13 amino acids. In nucleotides, the CDR3 is TGTGCCAGCAGCCCCTCCCAGTTGAGGGGCTACACCTTC. Translation: CASSPSQLRGYTF. Supplemented by reference TRBV7-2 and TRBJ1-2, the full variable domain reads GAGVSQSPSNKVTEKGKDVELRCDPISGHTALYWYRQSLGQGLEFLIYFQGNSAPDKSGLPSDRFSAERTGGSVSTLTIQRTQQEDSAVYLCASSPSQLRGYTFGSGTRLTVV.